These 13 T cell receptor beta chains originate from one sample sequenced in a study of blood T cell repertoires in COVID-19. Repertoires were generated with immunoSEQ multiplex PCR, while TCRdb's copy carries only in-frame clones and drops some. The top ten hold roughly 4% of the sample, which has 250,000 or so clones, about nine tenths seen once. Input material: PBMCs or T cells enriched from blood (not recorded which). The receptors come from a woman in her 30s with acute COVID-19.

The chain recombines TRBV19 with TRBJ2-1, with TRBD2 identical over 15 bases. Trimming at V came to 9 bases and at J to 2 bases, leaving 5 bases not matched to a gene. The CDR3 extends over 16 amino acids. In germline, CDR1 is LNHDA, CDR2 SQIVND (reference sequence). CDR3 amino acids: CARRTSGRAPYNEQFF. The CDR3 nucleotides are TGTGCCAGGAGGACTAGCGGGAGGGCCCCCTACAATGAGCAGTTCTTC.

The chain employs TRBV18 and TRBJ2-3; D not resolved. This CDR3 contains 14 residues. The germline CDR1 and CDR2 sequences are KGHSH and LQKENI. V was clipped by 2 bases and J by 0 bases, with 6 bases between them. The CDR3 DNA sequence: TGTGCCAGCTCACCAACAGTAAGCACAGATACGCAGTATTTT. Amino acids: CASSPTVSTDTQYF.

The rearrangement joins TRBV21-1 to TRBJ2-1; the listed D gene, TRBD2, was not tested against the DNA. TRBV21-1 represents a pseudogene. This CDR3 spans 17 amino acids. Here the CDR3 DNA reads TGTGCCAGCAGCAAAGATAATAGCGGGAGGCAATACAATGAGCAGTTCTTC. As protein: CASSKDNSGRQYNEQFF.

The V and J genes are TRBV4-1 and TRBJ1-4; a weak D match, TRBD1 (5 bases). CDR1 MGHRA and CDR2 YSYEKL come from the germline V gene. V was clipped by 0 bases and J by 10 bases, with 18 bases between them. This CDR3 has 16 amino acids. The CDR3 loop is CASSQDSGGGIGKLFF. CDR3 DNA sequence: TGCGCCAGCAGCCAAGATTCCGGGGGGGGAATAGGAAAACTGTTTTTT.

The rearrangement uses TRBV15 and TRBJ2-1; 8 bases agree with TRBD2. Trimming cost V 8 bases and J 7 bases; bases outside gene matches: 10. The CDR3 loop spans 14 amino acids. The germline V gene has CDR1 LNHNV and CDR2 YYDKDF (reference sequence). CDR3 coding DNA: TGTGCCACCCCTAGCGGGTACGGGGTTAATGAGCAGTTCTTC. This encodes CATPSGYGVNEQFF. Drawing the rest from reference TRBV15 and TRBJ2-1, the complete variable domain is DAMVIQNPRYQVTQFGKPVTLSCSQTLNHNVMYWYQQKSSQAPKLLFHYYDKDFNNEADTPDNFQSRRPNTSFCFLDIRSPGLGDTAMYLCATPSGYGVNEQFFGPGTRLTVL.

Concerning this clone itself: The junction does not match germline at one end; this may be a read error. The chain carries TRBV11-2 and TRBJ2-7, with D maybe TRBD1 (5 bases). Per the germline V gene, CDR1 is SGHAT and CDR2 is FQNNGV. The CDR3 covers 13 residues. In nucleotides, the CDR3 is TGTGCCAGCAACTTAGAGGTTAGGGGCGAGCAGTACTTC. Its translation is CASNLEVRGEQYF.

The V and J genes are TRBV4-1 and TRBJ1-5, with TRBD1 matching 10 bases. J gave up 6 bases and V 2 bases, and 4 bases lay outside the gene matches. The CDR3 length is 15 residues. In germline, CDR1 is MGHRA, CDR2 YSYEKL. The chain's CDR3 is CASSQQTGGGQPQHF. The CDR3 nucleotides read TGCGCCAGCAGCCAACAGACAGGGGGCGGTCAGCCCCAGCATTTT.

The CDR3 bases are TGTGCCAGCACCACCTCGACAGGGGATACGCAGTATTTT. This gives the protein CASTTSTGDTQYF. This rearrangement joins TRBV5-4 to TRBJ2-3; 7 positions agree with TRBD1. With 6 bases clipped from V and 6 bases from J, the junction kept 7 bases outside the gene matches. This CDR3 region has 13 residues. Looked up from germline, CDR1 is SGHNT and CDR2 is YYREEE (reference sequence). The full variable domain, rest sourced from reference TRBV5-4 and TRBJ2-3, is ETGVTQSPTHLIKTRGQQVTLRCSSQSGHNTVSWYQQALGQGPQFIFQYYREEENGRGNFPPRFSGLQFPNYSSELNVNALELDDSALYLCASTTSTGDTQYFGPGTRLTVL.

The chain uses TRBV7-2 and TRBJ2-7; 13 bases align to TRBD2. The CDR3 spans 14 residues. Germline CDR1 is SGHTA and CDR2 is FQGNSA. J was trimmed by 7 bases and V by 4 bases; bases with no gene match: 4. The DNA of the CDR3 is TGTGCCAGCAGCTGGACTAGCGGGAGTAGGGAGCAGTACTTC. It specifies CASSWTSGSREQYF.

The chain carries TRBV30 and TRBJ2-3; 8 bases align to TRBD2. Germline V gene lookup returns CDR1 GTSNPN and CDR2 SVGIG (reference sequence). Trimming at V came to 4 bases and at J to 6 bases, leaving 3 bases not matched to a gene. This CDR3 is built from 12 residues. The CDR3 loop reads CAWTTGGDTQYF. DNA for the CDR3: TGTGCCTGGACCACGGGGGGGGATACGCAGTATTTT.

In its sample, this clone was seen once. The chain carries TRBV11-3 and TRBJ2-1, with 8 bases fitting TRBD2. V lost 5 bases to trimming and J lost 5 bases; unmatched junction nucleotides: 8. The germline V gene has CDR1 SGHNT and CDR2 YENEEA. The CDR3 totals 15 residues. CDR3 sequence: CASSPSSGLNNEQFF. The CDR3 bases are TGTGCCAGCAGCCCGTCTAGCGGGTTAAACAATGAGCAGTTCTTC.

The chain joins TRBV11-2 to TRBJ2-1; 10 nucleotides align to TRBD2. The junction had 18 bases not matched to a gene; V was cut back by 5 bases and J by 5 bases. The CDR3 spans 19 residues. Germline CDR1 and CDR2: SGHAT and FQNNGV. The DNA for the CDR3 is TGTGCCAGCAGCCCCGGGACAGGAGGTAGCGGGAGGCGGGACAATGAGCAGTTCTTC. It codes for CASSPGTGGSGRRDNEQFF.

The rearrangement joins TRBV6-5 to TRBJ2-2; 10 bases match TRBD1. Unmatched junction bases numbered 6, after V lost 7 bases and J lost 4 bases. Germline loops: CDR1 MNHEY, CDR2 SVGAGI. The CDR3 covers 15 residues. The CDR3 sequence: CASTQDRGVTGELFF. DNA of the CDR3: TGTGCCAGCACCCAGGACAGGGGGGTCACCGGGGAGCTGTTTTTT.